This entry concerns a single T cell receptor (beta chain). What it recognizes is unknown. This sample was included in a study of T-cell reconstitution after alpha-beta-depleted transplantation in children. The study's findings and limits: Surviving recipient T cells and thymic progenitors underlay high day-60 TCRbeta diversity in some patients.

Germline assignment: CDR1 ENHRY and CDR2 SYGVKD. This CDR3 is 15 amino acids long. V lost 8 bases to trimming and J lost 1 base; unmatched junction nucleotides: 6. The TCRbeta library was prepared with unique molecular identifiers. TCRdb analysed the PCR reads with MiXCR anew, one entry per CDR3 protein. The sample shows around 450,000 distinct CDR3 sequences, about 16% of them seen only once. The TCR was taken from a boy in the first two years of life who had a stem cell transplant for Wiskott-Aldrich syndrome, so the T cells may come from the graft donor. The sequencing used PBMCs, mostly from graft donor cells, collected 360 days after TCRalphabeta/CD19-depleted stem cell transplant. The rearrangement uses TRBV10-3 and TRBJ2-2, with 8 bases matching TRBD1. CDR3 bases: TGTGCCATCGGAACCGGGACAGGGAACACCGGGGAGCTGTTTTTT. Its protein product is CAIGTGTGNTGELFF.